These T cell receptor beta chains were read from a single sample in a study of cytotoxic CD8 clonotypes in ibrutinib-treated CLL. Libraries were prepared by immunoSEQ multiplex PCR; TCRdb keeps only in-frame clonotypes and omits some of them. The repertoire has 45,000 to 70,000 clones, around 60% of them found once; the top ten carry around 21%. Specimen: PBMCs, collected after 24 months of ibrutinib treatment. Receptors originate from a human donor with chronic lymphocytic leukemia. Each CDR3 is given without its conserved first and last residue.

TRBV2	TRBJ1-5	13	ASRRDRADNQPQH
TRBV19	TRBJ2-1	11	ASSIGGLGEQF
TRBV5-5	TRBJ1-5	15	ASSPRTTAGDNQPQH
TRBV28	TRBJ2-7	12	ASNPPGTAYEQY
TRBV19	TRBJ2-5	11	ASSIRPVGAQY
TRBV10-3	TRBJ2-3	13	AIQRRVSSTDTQY
TRBV7-9	TRBJ1-5	12	ASSLGTGSQPQH
TRBV7-8	TRBJ1-6	12	ASSRDGTNSPLH
TRBV13	TRBJ1-5	12	ASSLKGRGQPQH
TRBV28	TRBJ1-5	13	ASSTGWRSNQPQH
TRBV20-1	TRBJ2-5	9	SVQGGETQY